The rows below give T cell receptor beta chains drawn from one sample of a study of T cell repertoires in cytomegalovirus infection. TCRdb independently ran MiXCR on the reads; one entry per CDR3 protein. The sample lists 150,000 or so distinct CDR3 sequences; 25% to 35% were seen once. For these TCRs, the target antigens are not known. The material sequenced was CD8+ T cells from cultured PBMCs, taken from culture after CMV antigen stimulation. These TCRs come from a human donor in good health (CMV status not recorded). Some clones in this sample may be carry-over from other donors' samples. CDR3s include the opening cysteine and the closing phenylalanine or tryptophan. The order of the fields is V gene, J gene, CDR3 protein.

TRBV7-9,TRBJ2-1,CASSLSGHLNEQFF
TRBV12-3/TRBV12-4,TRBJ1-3,CASTLGTLGNTIYF
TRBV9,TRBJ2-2,CASGAATGELFF
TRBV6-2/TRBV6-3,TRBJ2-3,CASSGLAGSKLKYF
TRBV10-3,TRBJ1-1,CAISDRGGGMNTEAFF
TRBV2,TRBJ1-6,CASSSGRYNNSPLHF
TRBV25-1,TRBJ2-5,CASSEGWGVGETQYF
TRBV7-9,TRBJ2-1,CASSPHRFGGGAGNNEQFF
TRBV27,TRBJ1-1,CASSFAENTEAFF
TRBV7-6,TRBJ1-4,CASSAEQGFLFF
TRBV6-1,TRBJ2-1,CASSSRGLANNEQFF
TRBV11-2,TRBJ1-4,CASSDRISARTGGAKLFF
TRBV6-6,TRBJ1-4,CASSWDRGTNEKLFF
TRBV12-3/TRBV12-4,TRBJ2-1,CASSPLAGGPNEQFF
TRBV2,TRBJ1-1,CASSDPGSRTEAFF
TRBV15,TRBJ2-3,CATSRVADTQYF
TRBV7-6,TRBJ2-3,CASSHWTGGTDTQYF
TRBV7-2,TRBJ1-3,CASSQGGAGNTIYF
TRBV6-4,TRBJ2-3,CASSDSGGVTDTQYF
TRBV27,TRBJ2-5,CASSRLSAGGQETQYF
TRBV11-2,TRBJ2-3,CASSLGSVSVTDTQYF